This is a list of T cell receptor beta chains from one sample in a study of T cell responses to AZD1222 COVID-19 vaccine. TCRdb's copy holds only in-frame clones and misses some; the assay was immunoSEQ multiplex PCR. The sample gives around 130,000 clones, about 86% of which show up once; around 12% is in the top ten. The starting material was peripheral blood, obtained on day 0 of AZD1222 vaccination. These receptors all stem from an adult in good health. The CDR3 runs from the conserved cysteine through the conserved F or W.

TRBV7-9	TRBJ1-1	CASSLVVRNTEAFF
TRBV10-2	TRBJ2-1	CASSLGLAAYNEQFF
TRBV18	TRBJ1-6	CASSPGTGTSPLHF
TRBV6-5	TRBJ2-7	CASRPGQGFYEQYF
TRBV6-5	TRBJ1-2	CASSYNRGHGYTF
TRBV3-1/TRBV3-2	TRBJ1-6	CASSLARLLSPYNSPLHF
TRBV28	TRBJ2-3	CASSWAGLEDTQYF
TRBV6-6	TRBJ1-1	CASSSSGATEAFF
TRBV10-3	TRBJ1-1	CAIIEGEANTEAFF
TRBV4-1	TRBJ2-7	CASSQDPGSGQYF
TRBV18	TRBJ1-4	CASSPGGGLGEKLFF
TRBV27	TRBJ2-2	CASSSPAYRGITGELFF
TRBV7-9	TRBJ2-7	CASSARQAYEQYF
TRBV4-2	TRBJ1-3	CASILNPTDSGNTIYF
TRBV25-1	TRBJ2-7	CASQSVEGGEQYF
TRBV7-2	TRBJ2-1	CASSFGLNNEQFF
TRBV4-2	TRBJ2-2	CASSQDSWTSGAGIGELFF
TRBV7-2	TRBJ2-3	CASSLTMTSTDTQYF
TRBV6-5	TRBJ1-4	CASSHRQGGDEKLFF
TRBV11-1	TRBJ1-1	CASSLESGFTEAFF
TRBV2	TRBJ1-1	CATRLDGNTEAFF
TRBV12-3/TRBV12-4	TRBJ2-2	CASSVVPTGELFF
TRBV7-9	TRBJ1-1	CASSTTRDQNEAFF
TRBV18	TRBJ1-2	CASSPPAGGYTF
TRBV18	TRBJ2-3	CASSPLSTDTQYF
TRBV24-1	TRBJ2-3	CATSGANTDTQYF
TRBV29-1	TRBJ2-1	CSVVGSSYNEQFF
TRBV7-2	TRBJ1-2	CASSLGYDSANYGYTF
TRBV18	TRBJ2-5	CASSPGLNQETQYF
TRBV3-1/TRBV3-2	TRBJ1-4	CASSQAGRLLNEKLFF
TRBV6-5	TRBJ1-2	CASTKEPGGDYGYTF
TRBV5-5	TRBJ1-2	CASSLVSGDGYTF
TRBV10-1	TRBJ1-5	CASSCNKPGCNQPQHF
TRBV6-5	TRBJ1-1	CASSNRRGYTEAFF
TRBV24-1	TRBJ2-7	CATSWTGESEQYF